Sequencing of this T cell receptor beta chain was carried out in a study of immune characterization of retroperitoneal liposarcoma (dated by TCRdb to the late 2010s). Libraries were prepared through PCR. The sample was run on a NextSeq 500. TCRdb reanalyzed the raw reads on its own, using fastp at Q25 for trimming and MiXCR for clone calling, and kept in-frame beta chains. Duplicate CDR3 protein sequences are folded into a single record with the most common DNA and genes. Across this sample there are over 8,000 distinct CDR3 sequences, with around a third seen only once. About 9.5% of the sample is held by the ten biggest clonotypes. The germline V gene (reference sequence) yields MNHNY for CDR1 and SVGAGI for CDR2. Spanning cysteine to phenylalanine, the CDR3 consists of 15 amino acids. The only DNA kept is the CDR3, 45 bases in frame from the first base. As regards this clonotype: Its antigen remains unidentified. No much larger clonotype is one base removed from it; base qualities were not supplied.

The specimen sequenced was tumor tissue. This TCR derives from a female donor with retroperitoneal liposarcoma. This chain joins TRBV6-6 to TRBJ2-1; the D gene is perhaps TRBD1, on 6 matching bases. With the DNA end fitting TRBJ2-7 better, the J assignment may be wrong. The sequenced DNA is TGTGCCAGCAGTTACGGTGTGGGACACGGCTACGAGCAGTACTTC. The encoded protein is CASSYGVGHGYEQYF.